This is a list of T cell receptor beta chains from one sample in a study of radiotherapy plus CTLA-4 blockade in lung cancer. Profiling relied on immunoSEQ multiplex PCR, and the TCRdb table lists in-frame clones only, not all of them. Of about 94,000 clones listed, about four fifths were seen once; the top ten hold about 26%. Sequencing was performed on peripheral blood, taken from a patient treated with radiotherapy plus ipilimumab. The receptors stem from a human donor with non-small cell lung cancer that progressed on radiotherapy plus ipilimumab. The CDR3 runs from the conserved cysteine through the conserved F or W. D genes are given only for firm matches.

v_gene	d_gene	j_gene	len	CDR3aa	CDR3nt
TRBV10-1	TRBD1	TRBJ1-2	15	CASSETRTGRYGYTF	TGCGCCAGCAGTGAGACTCGGACAGGGCGCTATGGCTACACCTTC
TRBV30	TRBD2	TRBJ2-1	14	CAWRVSGSYNEQFF	TGTGCCTGGAGGGTGAGCGGGAGTTACAATGAGCAGTTCTTC
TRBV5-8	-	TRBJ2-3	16	CASSFQPALPTDTQYF	TGTGCCAGCAGCTTTCAGCCAGCCCTCCCCACAGATACGCAGTATTTT
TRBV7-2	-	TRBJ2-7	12	CASSQSSYEQYF	TGTGCCAGCAGTCAGAGCTCCTACGAGCAGTACTTC
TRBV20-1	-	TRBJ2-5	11	CSARDRETQYF	TGCAGTGCTAGAGATCGTGAGACCCAGTACTTC
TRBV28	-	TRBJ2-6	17	CASSSLGSYSGANVLTF	TGTGCCAGCAGTTCTCTAGGCAGCTACTCTGGGGCCAACGTCCTGACTTTC
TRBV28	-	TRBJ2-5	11	CASSKAETQYF	TGTGCCAGCAGCAAGGCGGAGACCCAGTACTTC
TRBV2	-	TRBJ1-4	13	CASSEGSVGELFF	TGTGCCAGCAGTGAAGGGTCCGTGGGGGAACTGTTTTTT
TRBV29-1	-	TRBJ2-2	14	CSVEPRTDTGELFF	TGCAGCGTCGAGCCGAGGACAGACACCGGGGAGCTGTTTTTT
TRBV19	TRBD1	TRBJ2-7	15	CASSMGQGAAYEQYF	TGTGCCAGTAGTATGGGGCAGGGGGCCGCCTACGAGCAGTACTTC
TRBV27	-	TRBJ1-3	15	CASSGLRGSGNTIYF	TGTGCCAGCAGTGGGCTGCGTGGCTCTGGAAACACCATATATTTT